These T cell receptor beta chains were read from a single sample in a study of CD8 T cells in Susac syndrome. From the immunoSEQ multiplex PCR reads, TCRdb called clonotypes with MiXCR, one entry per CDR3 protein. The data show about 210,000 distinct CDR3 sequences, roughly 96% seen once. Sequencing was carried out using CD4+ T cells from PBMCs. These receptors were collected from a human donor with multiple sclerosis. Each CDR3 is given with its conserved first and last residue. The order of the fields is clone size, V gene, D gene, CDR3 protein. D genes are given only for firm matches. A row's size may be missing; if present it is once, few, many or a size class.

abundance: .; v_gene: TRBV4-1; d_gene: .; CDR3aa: CASSQELGDEQYF
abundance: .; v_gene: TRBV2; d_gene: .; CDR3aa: CASRPRWGGGYGYTF
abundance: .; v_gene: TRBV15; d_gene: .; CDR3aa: CATSRDGGSEAFF
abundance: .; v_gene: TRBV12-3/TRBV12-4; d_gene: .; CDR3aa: CASSLGGVDYGYTF
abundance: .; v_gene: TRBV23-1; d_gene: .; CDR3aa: CASSPAGAAPYEQYF
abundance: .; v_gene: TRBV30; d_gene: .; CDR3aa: CAWKQDSNQPQHF
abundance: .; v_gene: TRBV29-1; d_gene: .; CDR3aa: CSVTDSNEKLFF
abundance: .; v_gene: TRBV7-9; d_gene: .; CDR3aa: CASSLDTQYF
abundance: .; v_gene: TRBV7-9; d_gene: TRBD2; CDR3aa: CASSVAGTSGSHEQYF
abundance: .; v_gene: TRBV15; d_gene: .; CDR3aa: CATPSGVVTDTQYF
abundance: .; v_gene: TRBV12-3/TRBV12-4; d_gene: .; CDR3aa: CASSPVRAGANVLTF
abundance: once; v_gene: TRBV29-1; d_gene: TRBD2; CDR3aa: CSVGLAGGGSTDTQYF
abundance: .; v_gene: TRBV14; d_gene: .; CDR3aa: CASSQGPGKFF
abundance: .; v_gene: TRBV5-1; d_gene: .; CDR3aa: CASSLGLDQYNEQFF
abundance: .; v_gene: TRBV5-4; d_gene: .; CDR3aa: CASSLEPGDQETQYF
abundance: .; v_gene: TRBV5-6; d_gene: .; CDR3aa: CASSPKRLVGEQFF
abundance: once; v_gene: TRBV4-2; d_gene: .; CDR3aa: CASSQRDGEHTGYTF
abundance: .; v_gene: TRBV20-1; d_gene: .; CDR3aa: CSARESGQGYSNQPQHF
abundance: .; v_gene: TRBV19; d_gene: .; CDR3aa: CASSDPGRAQETQYF
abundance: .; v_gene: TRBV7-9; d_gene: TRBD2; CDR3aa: CASSLGTSGNYEQYF
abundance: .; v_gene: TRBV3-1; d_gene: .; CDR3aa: CASSAGGRTYNEQFF
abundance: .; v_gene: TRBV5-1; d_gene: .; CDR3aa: CASSLVGPRNEQFF
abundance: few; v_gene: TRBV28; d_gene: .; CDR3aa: CASSLLGGVYEQYF
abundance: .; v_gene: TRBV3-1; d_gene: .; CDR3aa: CASSQETVGSPLHF
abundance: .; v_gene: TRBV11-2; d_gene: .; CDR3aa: CASSPSGRRTQYF
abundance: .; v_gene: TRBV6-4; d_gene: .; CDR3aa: CASSGELSQDQPQHF
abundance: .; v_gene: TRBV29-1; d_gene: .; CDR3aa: CSVLSRFGMAEAFF
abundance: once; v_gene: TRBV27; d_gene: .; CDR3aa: CASSRRRTDTQYF
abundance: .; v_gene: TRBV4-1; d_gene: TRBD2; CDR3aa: CASSRTGTSDSYEQYF
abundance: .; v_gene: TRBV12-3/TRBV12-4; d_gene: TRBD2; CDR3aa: CASSSSRGGLDEQFF
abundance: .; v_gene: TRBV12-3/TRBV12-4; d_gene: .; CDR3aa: CASSLALGGTNTGELFF
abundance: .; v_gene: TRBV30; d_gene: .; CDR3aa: CAWRTGNTIYF
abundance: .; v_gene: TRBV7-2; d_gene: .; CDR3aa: CASSLVWGPTYHNEQFF
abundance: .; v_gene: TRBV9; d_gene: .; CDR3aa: CASSVGGGGETQYF
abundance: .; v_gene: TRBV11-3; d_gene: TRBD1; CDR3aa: CASSLGDRYSNQPQHF
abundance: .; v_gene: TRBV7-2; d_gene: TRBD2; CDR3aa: CASSSFASGGASEQFF
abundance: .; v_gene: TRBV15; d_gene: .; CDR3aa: CATSRDPGSYEQYF
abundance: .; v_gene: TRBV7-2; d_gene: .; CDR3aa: CASSLEVGYEQYF
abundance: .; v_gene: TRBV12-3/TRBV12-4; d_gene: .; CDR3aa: CASSSGDEQFF
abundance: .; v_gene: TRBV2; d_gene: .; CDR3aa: CASSERTAMNTEAFF
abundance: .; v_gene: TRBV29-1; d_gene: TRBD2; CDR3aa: CSVDWGLATDTQYF
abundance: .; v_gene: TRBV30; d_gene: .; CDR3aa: CASEGAGNTIYF
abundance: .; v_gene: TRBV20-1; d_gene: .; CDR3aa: CSARSQTYEQYF
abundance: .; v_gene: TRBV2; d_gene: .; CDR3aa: CASIRTEGLETQYF
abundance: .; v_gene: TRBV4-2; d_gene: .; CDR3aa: CASSQAPASVPDTQYF
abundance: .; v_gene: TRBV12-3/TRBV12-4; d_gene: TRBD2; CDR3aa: CASRGTSGYTDTQYF
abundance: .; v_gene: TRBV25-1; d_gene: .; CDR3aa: CASSERRGYEQFF